The source of this T cell receptor (beta chain) is a study of blood T cell repertoires in COVID-19. This CDR3 comprises 15 residues. V lost 1 base, J lost 9 bases, and 6 bases stayed unmatched. Germline CDR1 reads SGHAT; CDR2 reads FQNNGV. Data came from immunoSEQ multiplex PCR; TCRdb stores just in-frame clones and leaves some out. The sample gives approximately 220,000 clones, over 80% of which show up once; around 2.6% is in the top ten. The clonotype was recovered from a woman aged 25 to 39 with acute COVID-19. The chain joins TRBV11-2 to TRBJ2-3; the match to TRBD2 covers 11 bases. Sample: PBMCs or T cells enriched from blood (not recorded which). CDR3 protein: CASSLVAGGQRTQYF. DNA of the CDR3: TGTGCCAGCAGCTTAGTAGCGGGGGGGCAGAGGACGCAGTATTTT.